This T cell receptor beta chain was sequenced in a study of metastatic and nonmetastatic thyroid tumors. Overall study context: The comparison covered peripheral blood and tumor or nodule tissue in malignant and benign thyroid patients. Points from the study as a whole: TCR beta diversity was reportedly significantly higher in malignant thyroid tumors than benign nodules, in blood and tumor.

This clone was seen only a few times. Antigen unknown. Thyroid surgery had not been preceded by any treatment in any patient. Under the authors' procedure: Construction of a distant-metastasis classifier for papillary thyroid cancer relied on CDR3 differences across clinicopathological groups. Using MiXCR, TCRdb reanalyzed the PCR reads. For this entry, the V and J calls and clone size follow TCRdb and not the study's own pipeline. Of 50,000 to 70,000 clones in the sample, approximately 4.1% were seen once. Germline V gives CDR1 MNHNS, CDR2 SASEGT. This CDR3 contains 15 residues. V was pared by 6 bases and J by 2 bases, with 15 bases between.

This chain links TRBV6-1 with TRBJ2-3; the D is unclear. What was sequenced was blood. This sequence was found in a female donor with papillary thyroid cancer or a benign thyroid nodule (not recorded which). Some clones in this sample may be carry-over from other donors' samples. CDR3 region: CASSPIQGNTDTQYF. DNA for the CDR3: TGTGCCAGCAGCCCCATCCAAGGAAACACAGATACGCAGTATTTT.